These 25 T cell receptor beta chains came from one sample sequenced in a study of T cell responses to AZD1222 COVID-19 vaccine. Here immunoSEQ multiplex PCR was the method, and the copy in TCRdb shows in-frame clones only, minus some. The sample has about 86,000 clones, around 73% seen once. The sample consisted of peripheral blood, taken on day 0 of AZD1222 vaccination. All receptors come from an adult in good health.

This sequence joins TRBV2 and TRBJ2-5; 10 positions agree with TRBD2. The CDR3 contains 15 residues. Germline V gives CDR1 SNHLY, CDR2 FYNNEI. After removal of 10 bases from V and 5 bases from J, the junction contained 13 bases not matched to a gene. The CDR3 protein is CATQTGASGSETQYF. In nucleotides, the CDR3 is TGTGCCACTCAAACGGGGGCTAGCGGGAGTGAGACCCAGTACTTC.

The table lists this clone with a count of one. J is TRBJ2-5 and V is TRBV5-1, with 13 nucleotides matching TRBD2. Germline trimming cut 3 bases from V and 3 bases from J; bases unmatched to any gene: 2. Germline V gives CDR1 SGHRS, CDR2 YFSETQ. The CDR3 length is 15 residues. In DNA form, the CDR3 reads TGCGCCAGCAGCTCTACTAGCGGGAGGGAAGAGACCCAGTACTTC. Amino acids: CASSSTSGREETQYF.

This chain joins TRBV7-8 and TRBJ1-1; possibly TRBD1 for D (5 bases). With 2 bases removed from V and 5 bases from J, the gap between germline ends came to 18 bases. This CDR3 region has 16 residues. Germline lookup yields CDR1 SGHVS and CDR2 FQNEAQ. The CDR3, as DNA: TGTGCCAGCAGCTTATCACAGGTGGGGGGAAGAACTGAAGCTTTCTTT. This sequence encodes CASSLSQVGGRTEAFF.

The chain employs TRBV29-1 and TRBJ2-7; D is undetermined. Trimming left V 7 bases short and J 2 bases short, with 18 bases between. This CDR3 comprises 14 residues. The germline V gene encodes CDR1 SQVTM and CDR2 ANQGSEA. The CDR3 is CSASLSERTYEQYF. The CDR3 coding sequence is TGCAGCGCGAGTTTGTCGGAGCGCACCTACGAGCAGTACTTC.

The V and J genes are TRBV5-1 and TRBJ2-5; 10 nucleotides agree with TRBD1. CDR3 size: 15 residues. Germline values: CDR1 SGHRS, CDR2 YFSETQ. J was trimmed by 2 bases and V by 3 bases; bases with no gene match: 4. The CDR3 DNA reads as TGCGCCAGCAGCTGGGGACAGGGGACACAAGAGACCCAGTACTTC. This translates into CASSWGQGTQETQYF.

This chain links TRBV7-8 with TRBJ1-2; TRBD1 agrees at 8 bases. From germline, CDR1 is SGHVS and CDR2 FQNEAQ. The CDR3 sequence is 17 residues long. With V trimmed by 2 bases and J by 4 bases, 12 bases remained unmatched. CDR3 nucleotides: TGTGCCAGCAGCTTAAATGTCGGGACAGGCTCAATCTATGGCTACACCTTC. Its translation is CASSLNVGTGSIYGYTF.

V usage is TRBV6-2 or TRBV6-3 and J usage is TRBJ2-7; the D is unclear. Between the trimmed V and J ends, which lost 4 bases and 0 bases, there was a span of 10 bases. Germline CDR1 reads MNHEY; CDR2 reads SVGEGT. The CDR3 length is 14 residues. Here the CDR3 reads CASSFRLSSYEQYF. CDR3 DNA: TGTGCCAGCAGTTTTAGGCTGAGCTCCTACGAGCAGTACTTC.

The chain is built from TRBV15 and TRBJ1-5; unclear D gene. CDR1 and CDR2 from the germline V gene are LNHNV and YYDKDF (reference sequence). This CDR3 contains 14 residues. Trimming shortened V by 0 bases and J by 11 bases, and 14 bases separated the two germline ends. The CDR3, as DNA: TGTGCCACCAGCAGAGATCCAGGAGTGGTGGCCCAGCATTTT. Protein: CATSRDPGVVAQHF.

The gene calls are TRBV27 and TRBJ2-6; TRBD2 is a possible D gene (6 bases). V was shortened by 5 bases and J by 3 bases, with 8 bases between the two germline ends. This CDR3 region has 14 residues. Germline V CDR1 and CDR2: MNHEY, SMNVEV (reference sequence). The CDR3 spells CASSRAGGANVLTF. The CDR3 region has the DNA TGTGCCAGCAGTCGAGCGGGTGGGGCCAACGTCCTGACTTTC.

The rearrangement joins TRBV18 to TRBJ2-7; 9 bases align to TRBD1. Trimming cost V 3 bases and J 7 bases; bases outside gene matches: 10. The CDR3 contains 15 residues. CDR1 is KGHSH, CDR2 LQKENI, per germline. CDR3 sequence (DNA): TGTGCCAGCTCACCCAGACAGGGGGAAAGTTCGGAGCAGTACTTC. Its protein is CASSPRQGESSEQYF.

The chain is built from TRBV7-9 and TRBJ1-3; D call uncertain. Germline V CDR1 and CDR2: SEHNR, FQNEAQ (reference sequence). The CDR3 is 16 residues long. Trimming stripped 4 bases from V and 4 bases from J, with 17 bases between. The CDR3 DNA reads TGTGCCAGCAGCTATCCTTCGGGCGGTCAAGGAAACACCATATATTTT. The encoded protein is CASSYPSGGQGNTIYF.

The chain combines TRBV4-1 with TRBJ2-7; 8 bases are a match to TRBD1. There are 13 residues in the CDR3. V trimming: 1 base; J trimming: 11 bases; junction bases outside the gene matches: 7. Germline V gene data show CDR1 as MGHRA and CDR2 as YSYEKL. CDR3 sequence (DNA): TGCGCCAGCAGCCAAGTAGGCGGGGACAGGAAGTACTTC. Protein sequence: CASSQVGGDRKYF.

This clone has just one count. The genes are TRBV28 and TRBJ2-7; 10 positions agree with TRBD2. Trimming cost V 5 bases and J 6 bases; bases outside gene matches: 10. CDR1 is MDHEN, CDR2 SYDVKM, per germline. The CDR3 has 15 amino acids. CDR3 DNA sequence: TGTGCCAGCAGTACCCCGGGACTAGCGAAAATCGAGCAGTACTTC. Protein sequence: CASSTPGLAKIEQYF.

This clone is judged medium-sized. The V gene is TRBV28, the J gene TRBJ1-3; 9 bases line up with TRBD1. The J segment lost 4 bases and the V segment lost 8 bases, leaving 9 bases of the junction unmatched. CDR1 MDHEN and CDR2 SYDVKM come from the germline V gene. The CDR3 is made up of 15 amino acids. CDR3 in DNA: TGTGCCAGCGACCCGACAGGGGGTTCGGGAAACACCATATATTTT. Its protein product is CASDPTGGSGNTIYF.

The chain combines TRBV18 with TRBJ1-1; no definite D call. Trimming cost V 3 bases and J 1 base, with 6 bases left between them. The CDR3 extends over 13 amino acids. CDR1 is KGHSH, CDR2 LQKENI, per germline. CDR3 sequence reads: CASSPEPNTEAFF. CDR3 DNA: TGTGCCAGCTCACCGGAACCGAACACTGAAGCTTTCTTT. The full variable domain, in which reference TRBV18 and TRBJ1-1 provide the parts outside the CDR3, is NAGVMQNPRHLVRRRGQEARLRCSPMKGHSHVYWYRQLPEEGLKFMVYLQKENIIDESGMPKERFSAEFPKEGPSILRIQQVVRGDSAAYFCASSPEPNTEAFFGQGTRLTVV.

The chain joins TRBV4-3 to TRBJ1-2; TRBD1 aligns across 8 bases. Losses at the gene ends were 3 bases for V and 3 bases for J; bases not matched to a gene: 3. The length of the CDR3 is 14 residues. Germline V lookup: CDR1 LGHNA, CDR2 YSLEER. For the CDR3, the DNA is TGCGCCAGCAGCCAGGACAGGGAGGACTATGGCTACACCTTC. Protein product: CASSQDREDYGYTF.

The chain is built from TRBV24-1 and TRBJ2-3; D is uncertain. Germline loops: CDR1 KGHDR, CDR2 SFDVKD. The V and J ends lost 6 bases and 4 bases respectively, with 7 bases between them. This CDR3 has 12 amino acids. The CDR3 sequence is CATSSTADTQYF. The CDR3 DNA reads as TGTGCCACCAGTTCTACGGCAGATACGCAGTATTTT.

This rearrangement joins TRBV15 to TRBJ1-4; D is perhaps TRBD1 (5 bases). Trimming pared 0 bases from V and 0 bases from J, leaving 11 bases between. Germline V gene data show CDR1 as LNHNV and CDR2 as YYDKDF (reference sequence). CDR3 length equals 17 residues. The CDR3 protein is CATSRDRAFTTNEKLFF. CDR3 bases: TGTGCCACCAGCAGAGACAGGGCCTTCACAACTAATGAAAAACTGTTTTTT. Supplemented by reference TRBV15 and TRBJ1-4, the full variable domain reads DAMVIQNPRYQVTQFGKPVTLSCSQTLNHNVMYWYQQKSSQAPKLLFHYYDKDFNNEADTPDNFQSRRPNTSFCFLDIRSPGLGDTAMYLCATSRDRAFTTNEKLFFGSGTQLSVL.

Notes on this clone: The sample holds other DNA sequences that translate to the same CDR3. The V gene is TRBV30, the J gene TRBJ1-5; D not resolved. Germline V gene sequence: CDR1 GTSNPN, CDR2 SVGIG (reference sequence). The CDR3 contains 13 residues. Trimming left V 0 bases short and J 0 bases short, with 3 bases between. CDR3 nucleotide sequence: TGTGCCTGGAGTGTTGATAGCAATCAGCCCCAGCATTTT. It translates to CAWSVDSNQPQHF. The whole variable domain, remainder taken from reference TRBV30 and TRBJ1-5, is SQTIHQWPATLVQPVGSPLSLECTVEGTSNPNLYWYRQAAGRGLQLLFYSVGIGQISSEVPQNLSASRPQDRQFILSSKKLLLSDSGFYLCAWSVDSNQPQHFGDGTRLSIL.

This chain connects TRBV13 to TRBJ1-3, with 8 bases that match TRBD1. From germline, CDR1 is PRHDT and CDR2 FYEKMQ (reference sequence). The CDR3 extends over 17 amino acids. V was pared by 1 base and J by 3 bases, with 8 bases of the junction left unmatched. The DNA for the CDR3 is TGTGCCAGCAGCTTAGACCGGACAGGGTTGGGTGGAAACACCATATATTTT. It encodes CASSLDRTGLGGNTIYF.

The V and J genes are TRBV7-2 and TRBJ1-6; tentative D call: TRBD1 (5 bases). Germline CDR1 reads SGHTA; CDR2 reads FQGNSA. Trimming left V 0 bases short and J 10 bases short, with 7 bases between. CDR3 length equals 13 residues. CDR3 DNA sequence: TGTGCCAGCAGCTTAGCGGACATCTCACCCCTCCACTTT. Its protein is CASSLADISPLHF.

The rearrangement joins TRBV5-6 to TRBJ2-5; maybe TRBD2 (6 bases). The CDR3 runs 15 residues. Looked up from germline, CDR1 is SGHDT and CDR2 is YYEEEE. Between the trimmed V and J ends, which lost 4 bases and 1 base, there was a span of 14 bases. CDR3 DNA: TGTGCCAGCAGCAAGGTCGGGGGACTCCAAGAGACCCAGTACTTC. It specifies CASSKVGGLQETQYF. The variable domain in full, completed from reference TRBV5-6 and TRBJ2-5, reads DAGVTQSPTHLIKTRGQQVTLRCSPKSGHDTVSWYQQALGQGPQFIFQYYEEEERQRGNFPDRFSGHQFPNYSSELNVNALLLGDSALYLCASSKVGGLQETQYFGPGTRLLVL.

The chain recombines TRBV10-3 with TRBJ1-1, with 10 bases matching TRBD1. Losses at the gene ends were 6 bases for V and 1 base for J; bases not matched to a gene: 2. Germline assignment: CDR1 ENHRY and CDR2 SYGVKD. This CDR3 has 14 amino acids. CDR3 nucleotide sequence: TGTGCCATCAGGGACAGGGGGACGAACACTGAAGCTTTCTTT. It specifies CAIRDRGTNTEAFF.

The CDR3 DNA is TGTGCCAGCAGTGGCGGACTGACGGATAGCAATCAGCCCCAGCATTTT. Translation: CASSGGLTDSNQPQHF. The chain is built from TRBV6-1 and TRBJ1-5; D ambiguous. V dropped 4 bases and J dropped 0 bases, with 13 bases sitting between them. The CDR3 loop spans 16 amino acids. Looked up from germline, CDR1 is MNHNS and CDR2 is SASEGT.

The chain couples TRBV7-6 to TRBJ1-3; 7 bases map to TRBD1. The length of the CDR3 is 12 residues. The ends lost 6 bases at V and 9 bases at J; junction bases unmatched: 5. Germline V gene data show CDR1 as SGHVS and CDR2 as FNYEAQ. CDR3 nucleotides: TGTGCCAGCAGTCCCAGGGGGGGCACCATATATTTT. Translated: CASSPRGGTIYF.